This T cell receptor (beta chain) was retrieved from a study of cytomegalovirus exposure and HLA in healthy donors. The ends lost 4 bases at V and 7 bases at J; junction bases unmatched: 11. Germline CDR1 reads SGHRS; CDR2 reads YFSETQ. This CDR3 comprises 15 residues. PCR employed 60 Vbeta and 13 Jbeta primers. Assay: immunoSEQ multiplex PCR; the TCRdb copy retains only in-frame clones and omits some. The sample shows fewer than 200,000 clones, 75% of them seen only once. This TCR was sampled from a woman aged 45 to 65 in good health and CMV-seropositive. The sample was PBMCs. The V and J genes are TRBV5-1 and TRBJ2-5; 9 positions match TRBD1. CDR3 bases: TGCGCCAGCAGCGACACTACGGGACAGGGTACGACCCAGTACTTC. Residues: CASSDTTGQGTTQYF. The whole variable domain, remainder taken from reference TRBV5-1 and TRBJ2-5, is KAGVTQTPRYLIKTRGQQVTLSCSPISGHRSVSWYQQTPGQGLQFLFEYFSETQRNKGNFPGRFSGRQFSNSRSEMNVSTLELGDSALYLCASSDTTGQGTTQYFGPGTRLLVL.